The present TCR beta chain was sequenced within a study of blood T cell repertoires in COVID-19. Study in general: T cells, B-cell-depleted T cells, or PBMCs supplied cDNA or gDNA.

Original processing methods: Amplification from reference gene primers served as the basis for estimated nucleated cell counts. Clones were sequenced by immunoSEQ multiplex PCR, and TCRdb holds only the in-frame ones, with some missing. The D gene and trimming were derived from the DNA, and the V and J assignments and clone size from that table. The table records roughly 250,000 clones, around 83% of them present only once. Germline V CDR1 and CDR2: LGHDT, YNNKEL (reference sequence). Germline trimming cut 4 bases from V and 7 bases from J; bases unmatched to any gene: 11. This CDR3 comprises 16 residues.

Sequenced input: peripheral blood. The V call is TRBV3-1 (or the pseudogene TRBV3-2), the J call TRBJ2-2, with TRBD2 identical over 8 bases. The sequence derives from a woman at least 80 years old with acute or convalescent COVID-19. The CDR3 spells CASSLQGSGGGGELFF. The CDR3 bases are TGTGCCAGCAGCCTCCAGGGGAGCGGGGGAGGCGGGGAGCTGTTTTTT.